Sequencing of this TCR beta chain was carried out in a study of blood T cell repertoires in COVID-19. This clone was seen more than once but under ten times. This CDR3 is 13 amino acids long. V was shortened by 1 base and J by 1 base, with 7 bases between the two germline ends. CDR1 is GTSNPN and CDR2 is SVGIG in the germline V gene (reference sequence). Clones were sequenced by immunoSEQ multiplex PCR, and TCRdb holds only the in-frame ones, with some missing. Here the sample spans about 240,000 clones, 70% to 90% being singletons. This receptor was identified in a woman between 50 and 59 years old with COVID-19, enrolled during active disease. The sequenced sample was peripheral blood. V gene TRBV30 combines with J gene TRBJ2-5; no clear D. CDR3 protein: CAWSAVGQETQYF. As DNA, the CDR3 is TGTGCCTGGAGTGCGGTCGGCCAAGAGACCCAGTACTTC. The variable domain in full, with the rest retrieved from reference TRBV30 and TRBJ2-5, is SQTIHQWPATLVQPVGSPLSLECTVEGTSNPNLYWYRQAAGRGLQLLFYSVGIGQISSEVPQNLSASRPQDRQFILSSKKLLLSDSGFYLCAWSAVGQETQYFGPGTRLLVL.